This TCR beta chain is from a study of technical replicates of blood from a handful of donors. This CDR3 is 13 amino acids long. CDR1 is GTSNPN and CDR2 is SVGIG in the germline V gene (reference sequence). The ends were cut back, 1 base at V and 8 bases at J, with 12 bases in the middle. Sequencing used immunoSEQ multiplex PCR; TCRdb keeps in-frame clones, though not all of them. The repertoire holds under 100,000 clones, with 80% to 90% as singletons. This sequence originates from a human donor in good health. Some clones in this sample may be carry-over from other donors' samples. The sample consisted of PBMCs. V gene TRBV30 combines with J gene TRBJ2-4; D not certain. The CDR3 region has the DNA TGTGCCTGGAGTGGCCCAGCGAACCACATTCAGTACTTC. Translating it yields CAWSGPANHIQYF.